This T cell receptor beta chain was observed in a study of CD8+ T cells in alopecia areata. This sample's treatment: oral pan-JAK inhibitor, 5-10 mg twice daily. Study-level findings and limits: Having just one nonresponder leaves the connection between baseline CD8+ expansion and response unresolved. Higher clonality than in normal scalp was seen in lesional scalp, especially alopecia totalis/universalis.

The CDR3 runs to 15 residues. CDR1 is SGHTA and CDR2 is FQGNSA in the germline V gene. The junction had 9 bases not matched to a gene; V was cut back by 5 bases and J by 4 bases. As for this clone: Its antigen is currently unknown.

As the sequencing template, cDNA was produced by extracting RNA and reverse transcribing it. The method was immunoSEQ multiplex PCR; TCRdb's version includes in-frame clones alone and lacks a portion of them. The repertoire holds 95,000 to 120,000 clones, 50% to 65% seen once, with around 3.4% in the top ten. The gene calls are TRBV7-2 and TRBJ2-5; 8 positions match TRBD1. The source was CD4+ T cells sorted from blood, collected at week 24, from a patient treated with tofacitinib. This sequence was found in a human donor with alopecia areata. CDR3 bases: TGTGCCAGCAGCATTACTCGGACAGGGCGAGAGACCCAGTACTTC. This sequence encodes CASSITRTGRETQYF.